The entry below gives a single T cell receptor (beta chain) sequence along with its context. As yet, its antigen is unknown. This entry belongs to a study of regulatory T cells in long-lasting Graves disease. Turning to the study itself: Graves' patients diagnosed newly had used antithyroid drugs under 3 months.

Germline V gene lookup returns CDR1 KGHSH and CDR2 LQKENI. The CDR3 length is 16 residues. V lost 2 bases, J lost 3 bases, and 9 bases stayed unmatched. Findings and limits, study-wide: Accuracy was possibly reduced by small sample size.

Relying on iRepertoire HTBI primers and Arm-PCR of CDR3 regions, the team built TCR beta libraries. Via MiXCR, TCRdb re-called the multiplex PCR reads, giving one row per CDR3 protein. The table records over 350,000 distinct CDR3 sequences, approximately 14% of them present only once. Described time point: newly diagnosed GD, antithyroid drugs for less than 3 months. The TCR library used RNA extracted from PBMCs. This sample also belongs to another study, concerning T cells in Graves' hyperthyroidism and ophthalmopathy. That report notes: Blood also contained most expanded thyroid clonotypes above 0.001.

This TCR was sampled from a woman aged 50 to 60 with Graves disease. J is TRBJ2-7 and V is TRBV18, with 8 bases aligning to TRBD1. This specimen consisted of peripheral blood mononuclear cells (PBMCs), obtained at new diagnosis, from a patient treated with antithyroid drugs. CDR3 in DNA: TGTGCCAGCTCACCAATCATCGGGACAGGCGACTACGAGCAGTACTTC. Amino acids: CASSPIIGTGDYEQYF.